Each of the 3 T cell receptor beta chains below was sequenced from the same sample in a study of response to subunit inactivated influenza vaccine. TCRdb reprocessed the RT-PCR reads via MiXCR and lists one record per CDR3 protein. The repertoire consists of around 650,000 distinct CDR3 sequences, with less than 20% occurring once and the leading ten covering 11%. Specimen: PBMCs from blood, collected roughly 12 days after vaccination. These receptors all stem from a man aged 45 to 65 who received an inactivated influenza vaccine.

In DNA, the CDR3 is TGTGCCAGCTCACAGGCGGGGTTGAGAAACACCATATATTTT. Its protein product is CASSQAGLRNTIYF. This chain uses TRBV25-1 with TRBJ1-3, with D maybe TRBD1 (5 bases). CDR1 and CDR2 (germline): MGHDK, SYGVNS. The V end lost 8 bases, the J end lost 5 bases, and 16 bases lay between the germline ends. This CDR3 has 14 residues.

The chain combines TRBV6-2 or TRBV6-3 with TRBJ2-3, with D possibly being TRBD1 or TRBD2 (5 bases each). The CDR3 runs to 18 residues. Deletions cut 4 bases from V and 4 bases from J, with 24 bases between. Germline CDR1 reads MNHEY; CDR2 reads SVGEGT. In nucleotides, the CDR3 is TGTGCCAGCAGTTCCTCTAACCCAGGACATGGGAGTGCAGATACGCAGTATTTT. It translates to CASSSSNPGHGSADTQYF.

This clonotype was seen only a few times. For the CDR3, the DNA is TGCAGTGCTGGACCAGAAAATAATCAGCCCCAGCATTTT. Its protein is CSAGPENNQPQHF. The genes are TRBV20-1 and TRBJ1-5; D is unresolved. Trimming cost V 5 bases and J 4 bases, with 12 bases left between them. The CDR3 covers 13 residues. Germline V CDR1 and CDR2: DFQATT, SNEGSKA (reference sequence).